Shown below are 8 T cell receptor beta chains from a single sample sequenced in a study of beta chain features in type 1 diabetes. Every isolated RNA sample was fully reverse transcribed, so sequencing captured expressed TCRB transcripts. Assay used: immunoSEQ multiplex PCR; TCRdb lists only in-frame clones, some missing. The data hold approximately 470,000 clones, with 30% observed a single time. The specimen sequenced was naive CD4+ T cells from blood. The receptors shown here come from a man younger than 35 in good health.

The chain joins TRBV7-9 to TRBJ1-4, with D possibly matching TRBD1 (6 bases). Per germline, CDR1 SEHNR and CDR2 FQNEAQ (reference sequence). CDR3 length equals 13 residues. V shed 2 bases and J shed 7 bases, with 8 bases lying between them. In DNA, the CDR3 is TGTGCCAGCAGCTTATCAGGGGTTGAAAAACTGTTTTTT. This translates into CASSLSGVEKLFF.

This clone was detected a few times. V usage is TRBV7-9 and J usage is TRBJ1-1; D call uncertain. The length of the CDR3 is 15 residues. The germline V gene has CDR1 SEHNR and CDR2 FQNEAQ (reference sequence). V shed 1 base and J shed 5 bases, with 14 bases lying between them. The CDR3 here is CASSLGAGRGTEAFF. In DNA form, the CDR3 reads TGTGCCAGCAGCTTAGGCGCAGGTCGTGGTACTGAAGCTTTCTTT.

This chain connects TRBV4-1 to TRBJ2-2, with D possibly being TRBD2 (5 bases). Trimming removed 1 base from V and 6 bases from J, with 6 bases in between. Germline CDR1 MGHRA, CDR2 YSYEKL. The CDR3 consists of 13 residues. CDR3 DNA sequence: TGCGCCAGCAGCCAAGTCGGGGCCGGGGAGCTGTTTTTT. Translating it yields CASSQVGAGELFF.

The chain recombines TRBV30 with TRBJ2-4; no reliable D call. V dropped 7 bases and J dropped 0 bases, with 7 bases sitting between them. This CDR3 contains 12 residues. CDR1 is GTSNPN, CDR2 SVGIG, per germline (reference sequence). The CDR3 spells CAFTVAKNIQYF. In DNA form, the CDR3 reads TGTGCCTTTACGGTAGCCAAAAACATTCAGTACTTC.

The chain couples TRBV28 to TRBJ2-7; 11 nucleotides match TRBD2. Trimming cost V 5 bases and J 5 bases; bases outside gene matches: 11. Germline V gene data show CDR1 as MDHEN and CDR2 as SYDVKM. This CDR3 has 16 amino acids. CDR3 DNA: TGTGCCAGCAGTCCGTGGACACTAGCGGGAGTTCACGAGCAGTACTTC. Translation: CASSPWTLAGVHEQYF.

The chain is built from TRBV4-1 and TRBJ1-2; D is ambiguous. The CDR3 length is 16 residues. The V end lost 1 base, the J end lost 2 bases, and 14 bases lay between the germline ends. Germline CDR1 reads MGHRA; CDR2 reads YSYEKL. The CDR3 loop reads CASSQVFRFTNYGYTF. CDR3 DNA: TGCGCCAGCAGCCAAGTCTTCAGGTTCACAAACTATGGCTACACCTTC.

The chain is built from TRBV6-5 and TRBJ2-7; 9 nucleotides match TRBD1. The CDR3 contains 15 residues. J lost 6 bases, V lost 5 bases, and 11 bases had no gene match. Per germline, CDR1 MNHEY and CDR2 SVGAGI. DNA for the CDR3: TGTGCCAGCAGTACCTCGACAGGGGGACGGTCCGAGCAGTACTTC. It codes for CASSTSTGGRSEQYF.

The chain carries TRBV29-1 and TRBJ2-7; D gene ambiguous. Trimming removed 6 bases at V and 0 bases at J, with 15 bases between. The germline gives CDR1 SQVTM, CDR2 ANQGSEA. The CDR3 totals 14 residues. CDR3 region: CSVGPTASSYEQYF. The CDR3 bases are TGCAGCGTGGGCCCGACGGCCAGCTCCTACGAGCAGTACTTC.